This TCR beta chain was documented in a study of metastatic and nonmetastatic thyroid tumors. Trimming cost V 7 bases and J 0 bases, with 12 bases left between them. CDR3 length equals 14 residues. CDR1 and CDR2 (germline): SNHLY, FYNNEI. Each patient came to thyroid surgery without any prior treatment (of any kind). TCRdb re-called clones via MiXCR from the PCR reads. This sample yields some 15,000 clones, of which roughly 13% are seen a single time; about 30% belongs to the top ten. This clone was counted between two and nine times. This CDR3 is also generated by other DNA sequences in the sample. The sequencing sample was made of blood. The J gene is TRBJ1-1, the V gene TRBV2; D is perhaps TRBD1 (5 bases). The receptor's source is a female donor with papillary thyroid cancer or a benign thyroid nodule (not recorded which). Some clones in this sample may be carry-over from other donors' samples. CDR3 residues: CASNLQGLNTEAFF. In DNA, the CDR3 is TGTGCCAGCAACCTGCAGGGACTGAACACTGAAGCTTTCTTT.